The clone carrying this T cell receptor beta chain was seen many times. The antigen remains unidentified. After removal of 6 bases from V and 1 base from J, the junction contained 12 bases not matched to a gene. The CDR3 runs to 18 residues. The data stem from a study of prognosis after radiotherapy for stage I lung cancer. Study in general: There were 15 or so patients with newly diagnosed primary stage I lung tumors and roughly five patients with oligometastatic NSCLC after surgical resection of the primary tumor.

Whole-study findings and limits: A difference in TRBV and TRBJ gene usage was reportedly seen between patients with and without metastases.

Multiplex PCR in two rounds served to amplify TCR beta CDR3 from genomic DNA. Primers specific to each TRBV and TRBJ gene drove first-round PCR. TCRdb used MiXCR to reprocess the multiplex PCR reads, holding one entry per CDR3 protein. The data hold approximately 17,000 distinct CDR3 sequences, with more than 35% observed a single time. Sequences were derived from PBMCs, sampled before or after stereotactic body radiation therapy (not recorded which). The TCR sequence derives from a donor over 45 with non-small cell lung cancer. The chain recombines TRBV12-3 or TRBV12-4 with TRBJ2-1; 10 bases fit TRBD2. The CDR3 sequence: CASRRSGRAGGSYNEQFF. The CDR3 bases are TGTGCCAGCAGACGGAGCGGGAGGGCCGGTGGATCCTACAATGAGCAGTTCTTC.